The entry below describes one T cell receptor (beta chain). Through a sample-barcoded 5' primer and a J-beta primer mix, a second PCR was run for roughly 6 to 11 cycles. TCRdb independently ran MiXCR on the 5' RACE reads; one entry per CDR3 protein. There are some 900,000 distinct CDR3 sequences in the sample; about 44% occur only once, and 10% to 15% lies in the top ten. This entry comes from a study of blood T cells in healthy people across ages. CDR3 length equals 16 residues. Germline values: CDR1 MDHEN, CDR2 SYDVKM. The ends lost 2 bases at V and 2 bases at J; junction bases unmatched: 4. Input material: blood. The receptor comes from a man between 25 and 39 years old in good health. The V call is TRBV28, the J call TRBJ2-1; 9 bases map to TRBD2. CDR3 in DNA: TGTGCCAGCAGTTTAACTAGCGGGCAAGCCTACAATGAGCAGTTCTTC. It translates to CASSLTSGQAYNEQFF.